The 7 T cell receptor beta chains below were found in one sample sequenced in a study of T cells in Graves' hyperthyroidism and ophthalmopathy. RNA transcripts provided the source from which TCR beta CDR3 regions were amplified. The study used the HTBI primer set for a first-round RT-PCR of the TCR CDR3. TCRdb independently ran MiXCR on the multiplex PCR reads; one entry per CDR3 protein. The repertoire includes a few hundred thousand distinct CDR3 sequences, around 14% of them detected once, and around 7.5% sits in the top ten. Source material: blood. The receptor source for this set is a woman aged 25 to 45 with Graves' hyperthyroidism.

There are many counts of this clonotype. The gene calls are TRBV30 and TRBJ1-5, with unresolved D. The CDR3 is 13 residues long. V was pared by 1 base and J by 4 bases, with 8 bases between. CDR1 is GTSNPN, CDR2 SVGIG, per germline (reference sequence). CDR3 in DNA: TGTGCCTGGAGTGGGAACGAAAATCAGCCCCAGCATTTT. Translating gives CAWSGNENQPQHF.

This clonotype has a count of ten or more. The CDR3, as DNA: TGTGCCTGGAGAGACAGCTCTGGGGCCAACGTCCTGACTTTC. It specifies CAWRDSSGANVLTF. The chain is built from TRBV30 and TRBJ2-6, with a possible D match to TRBD1 (5 bases). This CDR3 region has 14 residues. From germline, CDR1 is GTSNPN and CDR2 SVGIG (reference sequence). Trimming took off 3 bases at V and 0 bases at J, with 6 bases between the two ends.

There are many counts of this clonotype. This chain connects TRBV28 to TRBJ1-1, with TRBD1 matching 7 bases. This CDR3 has 14 residues. Germline V gene lookup returns CDR1 MDHEN and CDR2 SYDVKM. Trimming took 2 bases from V and 5 from J; bases not matched to a gene: 5. The CDR3 sequence is CASSLVDRATEAFF. CDR3 sequence (DNA): TGTGCCAGCAGTTTAGTCGACAGGGCAACTGAAGCTTTCTTT.

This clonotype was recorded many times. V and J are TRBV6-2 or TRBV6-3 and TRBJ2-5; D is unclear. The V and J ends lost 2 bases and 8 bases respectively, with 15 bases between them. The CDR3 length is 14 residues. Germline V gene sequence: CDR1 MNHEY, CDR2 SVGEGT. The CDR3 sequence is CASSYVGRQATQYF. CDR3 sequence (DNA): TGTGCCAGCAGTTACGTCGGTCGTCAGGCAACCCAGTACTTC.

This chain's CDR3 is CASSPRTSNYGYTF. The CDR3 bases are TGTGCCAGCAGTCCCCGGACCTCTAACTATGGCTACACCTTC. The V gene is TRBV2, the J gene TRBJ1-2; no definite D call. V dropped 5 bases and J dropped 0 bases, with 10 bases sitting between them. There are 14 residues in the CDR3. The germline V gene has CDR1 SNHLY and CDR2 FYNNEI.

Only a few counts were recorded for this clonotype. This chain connects TRBV14 to TRBJ2-3; 8 bases line up with TRBD2. V lost 3 bases, J lost 1 base, and 3 bases stayed unmatched. Germline lookup yields CDR1 SGHDN and CDR2 FVKESK. The CDR3 covers 15 residues. CDR3 protein: CASSQAGGRTDTQYF. CDR3 bases: TGTGCCAGCAGCCAGGCGGGAGGACGCACAGATACGCAGTATTTT.

This clonotype was counted ten times or more. This rearrangement joins TRBV11-3 to TRBJ2-3; 9 bases match TRBD1. The CDR3 has 16 amino acids. Germline V gives CDR1 SGHNT, CDR2 YENEEA. V lost 6 bases to trimming and J lost 1 base; unmatched junction nucleotides: 8. The CDR3 sequence: CASSSGQGIGTDTQYF. The CDR3 DNA follows: TGTGCCAGCAGTTCCGGACAGGGGATTGGCACAGATACGCAGTATTTT.